The rows below give T cell receptor beta chains drawn from one sample of a study of blood T cell repertoires in COVID-19. Assay: immunoSEQ multiplex PCR; the TCRdb copy retains only in-frame clones and omits some. Of 200,000 to 250,000 clones in the sample, about nine tenths were seen once. The sequencing input was PBMCs or T cells enriched from blood (not recorded which). The receptor source for this set is a man aged 50 or older who had been exposed to COVID-19. Each CDR3 is given with its conserved first and last residue. D genes are given only for firm matches. Rows may omit the clone size; those that give it use once, few, many or a size class.

j_call clone_size d_call v_call cdr3_aa cdr3_nt
TRBJ2-1 - - TRBV27 CASSRGRNNEQFF TGTGCCAGCAGCCGCGGAAGGAACAATGAGCAGTTCTTC
TRBJ2-1 - - TRBV2 CASSGGDRQNEQFF TGTGCCAGCAGTGGGGGGGACAGACAAAATGAGCAGTTCTTC
TRBJ2-2 few - TRBV28 CAAGSGLSNTGELFF TGTGCCGCCGGGAGCGGGCTGAGCAACACCGGGGAGCTGTTTTTT
TRBJ1-3 once - TRBV27 CASSPYSLNRHDLVSSGNTIYF TGTGCCAGCAGTCCGTACAGCCTAAACAGGCATGATCTTGTTAGTTCTGGAAACACCATATATTTT
TRBJ2-1 - TRBD2 TRBV5-1 CASSRLAGVVGEQFF TGCGCCAGCAGCCGGCTAGCGGGGGTAGTAGGTGAGCAGTTCTTC
TRBJ1-2 - TRBD1 TRBV5-4 CASSGGQQPYYGYTF TGTGCCAGCAGCGGGGGACAGCAGCCCTACTATGGCTACACCTTC
TRBJ2-3 - TRBD2 TRBV28 CASSLWRGSGTDTQYF TGTGCCAGCAGTTTATGGCGGGGGTCCGGCACAGATACGCAGTATTTT
TRBJ1-1 - TRBD1 TRBV9 CASSVRTGEGTEAFF TGTGCCAGCAGCGTACGGACAGGAGAAGGGACTGAAGCTTTCTTT
TRBJ1-2 - - TRBV7-8 CASSLGQGNYGYTF TGTGCCAGCAGCTTAGGTCAGGGGAACTATGGCTACACCTTC
TRBJ1-5 - TRBD1 TRBV5-1 CASSTGTGRDNQPQHF TGCGCCAGCAGCACGGGGACAGGAAGGGACAATCAGCCCCAGCATTTT
TRBJ1-4 once TRBD1 TRBV5-1 CASSFKQGAVEKLFF TGCGCCAGCAGCTTCAAACAGGGGGCTGTTGAAAAACTGTTTTTT
TRBJ1-4 - TRBD1 TRBV19 CASSIDRVSTNEKLFF TGTGCCAGTAGCATTGACAGGGTATCAACTAATGAAAAACTGTTTTTT
TRBJ1-5 - TRBD1 TRBV12-5 CASGACQGVNQPQHF TGTGCTAGTGGTGCCTGCCAGGGGGTCAATCAGCCCCAGCATTTT
TRBJ2-1 - TRBD2 TRBV19 CASSIIAGRYNEQFF TGTGCCAGTAGTATCATAGCGGGACGGTACAATGAGCAGTTCTTC
TRBJ1-2 few - TRBV7-2 CASSPRPRSGSYGYTF TGTGCCAGCAGCCCCCGTCCCCGTTCGGGGTCCTATGGCTACACCTTC
TRBJ2-2 once TRBD1 TRBV3-1/TRBV3-2 CASSLGQGQYTGELFF TGTGCCAGCAGCCTGGGACAGGGCCAATACACCGGGGAGCTGTTTTTT
TRBJ1-1 - - TRBV3-1/TRBV3-2 CASMTQGRPEAFF TGTGCCAGCATGACACAGGGAAGGCCTGAAGCTTTCTTT
TRBJ2-1 - - TRBV11-2 CASSLAGGTGYYNEQFF TGTGCCAGCAGCTTAGCCGGGGGGACAGGATACTACAATGAGCAGTTCTTC
TRBJ1-4 once TRBD1 TRBV2 CASSGQGAQTNEKLFF TGTGCCAGCAGTGGACAGGGGGCGCAAACTAATGAAAAACTGTTTTTT
TRBJ1-4 - - TRBV4-2 CASSRSVAGTNEKLFF TGTGCCAGCAGCCGGAGCGTGGCAGGGACTAATGAAAAACTGTTTTTT
TRBJ2-3 - - TRBV24-1 CATSEARPPDTQYF TGTGCCACCAGTGAGGCCAGGCCCCCAGATACGCAGTATTTT
TRBJ2-5 - - TRBV11-3 CASSSQDSQETQYF TGTGCCAGCAGCTCCCAGGACAGTCAAGAGACCCAGTACTTC
TRBJ1-1 - TRBD1 TRBV5-6 CASSLLDRGQGEAFF TGTGCCAGCAGCTTGCTCGACAGGGGACAGGGTGAAGCTTTCTTT
TRBJ2-7 - - TRBV20-1 CSAHQNYEQYF TGCAGTGCCCATCAGAACTACGAGCAGTACTTC
TRBJ2-5 - - TRBV24-1 CATSDPGRGPETQYF TGTGCCACCAGTGACCCGGGTAGAGGGCCAGAGACCCAGTACTTC
TRBJ1-5 - - TRBV5-1 CASSITSGFNQPQHF TGCGCCAGCAGCATAACCTCAGGGTTCAATCAGCCCCAGCATTTT
TRBJ1-1 - - TRBV28 CASSLGGILNTEAFF TGTGCCAGCAGTTTAGGCGGGATATTGAACACTGAAGCTTTCTTT
TRBJ1-1 - - TRBV5-1 CASSLVGNTNTEAFF TGCGCCAGCAGCTTGGTCGGGAATACGAACACTGAAGCTTTCTTT
TRBJ2-3 - TRBD1 TRBV27 CASSSTGWGDTQYF TGTGCCAGCAGTTCGACAGGGTGGGGGGATACGCAGTATTTT
TRBJ1-4 once TRBD1 TRBV24-1 CATSDPPGQGSEKLFF TGTGCCACCAGTGATCCTCCGGGACAGGGCAGTGAAAAACTGTTTTTT
TRBJ1-6 - TRBD1 TRBV7-2 CASSLTGGSSPLHF TGTGCCAGCAGCTTGACAGGGGGCTCTTCACCCCTCCACTTT
TRBJ2-3 - TRBD2 TRBV6-5 CASNGLAGGQDTQYF TGTGCCAGCAATGGACTAGCGGGGGGGCAGGATACGCAGTATTTT
TRBJ1-2 - TRBD1 TRBV6-5 CASSYFGQGFRGYTF TGTGCCAGCAGTTACTTTGGACAGGGATTTCGTGGCTACACCTTC
TRBJ1-2 - - TRBV19 CASKDWGVGGYTF TGTGCCAGTAAAGACTGGGGGGTCGGAGGCTACACCTTC
TRBJ2-5 - TRBD2 TRBV3-1/TRBV3-2 CASSLTSGGEETQYF TGTGCCAGCAGCCTGACTAGCGGGGGGGAAGAGACCCAGTACTTC
TRBJ2-7 - - TRBV3-1/TRBV3-2 CASSLFSYEQYF TGTGCCAGCAGCTTATTCTCCTACGAGCAGTACTTC
TRBJ1-6 - - TRBV5-1 CASSLIAGNNSPLHF TGCGCCAGCAGCTTGATAGCAGGGAACAATTCACCCCTCCACTTT
TRBJ2-3 - TRBD2 TRBV7-2 CASSALSGRIDTQYF TGTGCCAGCAGCGCCCTGAGCGGGAGAATAGATACGCAGTATTTT
TRBJ2-1 - - TRBV6-5 CASSPLVPTSDEQFF TGTGCCAGCAGTCCATTAGTACCCACGAGCGATGAGCAGTTCTTC
TRBJ2-2 - - TRBV9 CASSQGSTGELFF TGTGCCAGCAGCCAGGGGTCCACCGGGGAGCTGTTTTTT
TRBJ1-4 once TRBD1 TRBV7-9 CASSLPPGGSNEKLFF TGTGCCAGCAGCTTACCCCCAGGGGGCTCTAATGAAAAACTGTTTTTT
TRBJ2-3 - - TRBV5-6 CASSLLRVSVSTDTQYF TGTGCCAGCAGCTTGCTCAGGGTCTCCGTTAGCACAGATACGCAGTATTTT
TRBJ2-2 - - TRBV14 CASSQAVRTGELFF TGTGCCAGCAGCCAAGCTGTGAGGACCGGGGAGCTGTTTTTT
TRBJ2-7 - TRBD2 TRBV7-2 CASTLAGGWYEQYF TGTGCCAGCACCCTAGCGGGGGGGTGGTACGAGCAGTACTTC
TRBJ2-3 - TRBD2 TRBV5-4 CASSSLAGDTDTQYF TGTGCCAGCAGCTCTTTAGCGGGAGACACAGATACGCAGTATTTT
TRBJ2-1 - TRBD2 TRBV5-4 CASSLGLAGGSYNEQFF TGTGCCAGCAGCTTGGGGCTAGCGGGGGGCTCCTACAATGAGCAGTTCTTC
TRBJ1-2 - TRBD1 TRBV28 CASRLTGGYGYTF TGTGCCAGCAGGCTGACAGGGGGCTATGGCTACACCTTC
TRBJ1-1 - TRBD1 TRBV19 CASTHRDRNTEAFF TGTGCCAGTACCCACAGGGACAGGAACACTGAAGCTTTCTTT
TRBJ1-2 once TRBD1 TRBV5-1 CASSPAWTGPYGYTF TGCGCCAGCAGCCCCGCTTGGACAGGGCCGTATGGCTACACCTTC
TRBJ2-1 once - TRBV7-8 CASSLDYGSAGAIEQFF TGTGCCAGCAGCTTAGACTACGGTTCGGCAGGGGCAATAGAGCAGTTCTTC
TRBJ2-7 - - TRBV20-1 CSASNKGRQATIEQYF TGCAGTGCTAGTAATAAGGGGCGACAGGCGACTATCGAGCAGTACTTC